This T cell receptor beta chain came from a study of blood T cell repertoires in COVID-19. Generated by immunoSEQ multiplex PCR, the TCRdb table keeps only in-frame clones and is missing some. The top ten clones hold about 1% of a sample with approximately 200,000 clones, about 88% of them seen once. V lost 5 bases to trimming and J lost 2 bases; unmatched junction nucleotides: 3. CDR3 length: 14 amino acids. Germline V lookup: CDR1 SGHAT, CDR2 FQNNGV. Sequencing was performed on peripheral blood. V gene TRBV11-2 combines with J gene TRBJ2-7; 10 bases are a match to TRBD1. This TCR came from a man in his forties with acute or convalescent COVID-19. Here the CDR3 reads CASSRTGGTYEQYF. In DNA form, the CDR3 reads TGTGCCAGCAGCCGGACAGGGGGAACCTACGAGCAGTACTTC.